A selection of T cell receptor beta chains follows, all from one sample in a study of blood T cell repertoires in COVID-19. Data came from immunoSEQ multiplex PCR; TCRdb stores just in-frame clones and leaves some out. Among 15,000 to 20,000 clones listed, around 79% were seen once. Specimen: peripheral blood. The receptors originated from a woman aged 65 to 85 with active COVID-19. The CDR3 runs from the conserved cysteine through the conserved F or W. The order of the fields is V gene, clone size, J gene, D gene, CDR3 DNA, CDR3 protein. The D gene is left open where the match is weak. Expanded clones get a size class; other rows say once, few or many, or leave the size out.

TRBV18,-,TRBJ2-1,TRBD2,TGTGCCAGCTCCACCGGGACTAGCGGGAGCCCTGAGCAGTTCTTC,CASSTGTSGSPEQFF
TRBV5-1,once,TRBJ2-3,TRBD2,TGCGCCAGCAGCTTGGAACTAGCGTCTAGATATACGCAGTATTTT,CASSLELASRYTQYF
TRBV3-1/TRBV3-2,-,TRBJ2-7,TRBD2,TGTGCCAGCAGCCAAGATCCTAGCGGGAGTAAGTCCTACGAGCAGTACTTC,CASSQDPSGSKSYEQYF
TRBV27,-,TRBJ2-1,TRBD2,TGTGCCAGCAGCCATCGTTCGTGGACTAGCGGGAGGAGCTCCTACAATGAGCAGTTCTTC,CASSHRSWTSGRSSYNEQFF
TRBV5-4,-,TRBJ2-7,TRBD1,TGTGCCAGCAGCTTGGAAACAGGGGGAGACGACTACGAGCAGTACTTC,CASSLETGGDDYEQYF
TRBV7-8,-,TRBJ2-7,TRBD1,TGTGCCAGCAGCGTTGGACAGGGGAGGTACGAGCAGTACTTC,CASSVGQGRYEQYF
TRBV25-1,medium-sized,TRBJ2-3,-,TGTGCCAGCAACCCAGGGGGCACAGATACGCAGTATTTT,CASNPGGTDTQYF
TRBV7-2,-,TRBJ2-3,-,TGTGCCAGCAGCTTCGACGGGACTTCCACAGATACGCAGTATTTT,CASSFDGTSTDTQYF
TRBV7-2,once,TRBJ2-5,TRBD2,TGTGCCAGCAGCTTAGGTCTTTTTGGCGGGAGGGCCCAAGAGACCCAGTACTTC,CASSLGLFGGRAQETQYF
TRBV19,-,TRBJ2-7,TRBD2,TGTGCCAGTAGTATCCCCCGGGAGGGCCCCGAGCAGTACTTC,CASSIPREGPEQYF
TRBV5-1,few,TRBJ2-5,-,TGCGCCAGACCTACAGGAGGGACCCCCGCAGAAGAGACCCAGTACTTC,CARPTGGTPAEETQYF
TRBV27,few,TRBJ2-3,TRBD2,TGTGCCAGCAGGATGACTAGCGGCTACACAGATACGCAGTATTTT,CASRMTSGYTDTQYF
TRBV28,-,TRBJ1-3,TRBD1,TGTGCCAGCAGAGAAACAGGGGGCCGAGGTCCCACCATATATTTT,CASRETGGRGPTIYF
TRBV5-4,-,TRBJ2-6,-,TGTGCCAGCAGCCACAGGGTCTCTGGGGCCAACGTCCTGACTTTC,CASSHRVSGANVLTF
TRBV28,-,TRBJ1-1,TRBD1,TGTGCCAGCAGCACCCTTTTTGGGGACAGGGTAACTGAAGCTTTCTTT,CASSTLFGDRVTEAFF
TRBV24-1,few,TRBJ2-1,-,TGTGCCACCAGTCCCACGCGAGCCAATGAGCAGTTCTTC,CATSPTRANEQFF
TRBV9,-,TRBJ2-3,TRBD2,TGTGCCAGCAGCGTTCTAGCGGGAGGGCCCTCAGATACGCAGTATTTT,CASSVLAGGPSDTQYF
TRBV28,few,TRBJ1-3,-,TGTGCCAGCAGTTTAACCGGGAATTCGCGAAACACCATATATTTT,CASSLTGNSRNTIYF
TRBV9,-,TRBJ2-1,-,TGTGCCAGCAGCCCTCGGCGGGGAGCCAATGAGCAGTTCTTC,CASSPRRGANEQFF
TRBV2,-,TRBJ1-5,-,TGTGCCAGCAGTGGTGACAGATTCAATCAGCCCCAGCATTTT,CASSGDRFNQPQHF
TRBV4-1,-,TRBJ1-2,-,TGCGCCAGCAGCCAAGACCGACAAAATTTAAGGGGCCTCTATGGCTACACCTTC,CASSQDRQNLRGLYGYTF
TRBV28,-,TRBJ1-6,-,TGTGCCAGCAGTTTGAAGGCAGGCGCCCTCCCCCTCCACTTT,CASSLKAGALPLHF
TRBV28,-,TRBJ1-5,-,TGTGCCAGCAGTTTAAACTTTGGGGGAGGGACCGGGCCCCAGCATTTT,CASSLNFGGGTGPQHF
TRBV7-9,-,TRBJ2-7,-,TGTGCCAGCAGCTTAACGGTCTCAGGGACCTACGAGCAGTACTTC,CASSLTVSGTYEQYF
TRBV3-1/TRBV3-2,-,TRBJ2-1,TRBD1,TGTGCCAGCAGCCGCTCTCCGGGACAGGATTACAATGAGCAGTTCTTC,CASSRSPGQDYNEQFF
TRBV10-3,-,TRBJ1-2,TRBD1,TGTGCCATCAGTGGGGGACAGGCTAACTATGGCTACACCTTC,CAISGGQANYGYTF
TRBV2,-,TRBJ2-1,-,TGTGCCAGCCGTCGCGAGGGGGTCGATGAGCAGTTCTTC,CASRREGVDEQFF
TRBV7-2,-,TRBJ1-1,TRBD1,TGTGCCAGCAGCTTAGGGGACAGGGCGAACACTGAAGCTTTCTTT,CASSLGDRANTEAFF
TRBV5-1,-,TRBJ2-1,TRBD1,TGCGCCAGCAGCTTGGTGGAACCGGGACAGGGTAGGGATGAGCAGTTCTTC,CASSLVEPGQGRDEQFF
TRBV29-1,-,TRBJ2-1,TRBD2,TGCAGCGTTGATGGTACTAGCGGGATCCCCGGGGATGAGCAGTTCTTC,CSVDGTSGIPGDEQFF
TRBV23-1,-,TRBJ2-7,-,TGCGCCAGCAGTCCTGTGGGGGGGGGCGTCAAATTCACAATAGTTCTCCCCTACGAGCAGTACTTC,CASSPVGGGVKFTIVLPYEQYF
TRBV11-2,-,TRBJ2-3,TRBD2,TGTGCCAGCAGCCTCGGGACTACCGCAGATACGCAGTATTTT,CASSLGTTADTQYF
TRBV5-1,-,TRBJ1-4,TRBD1,TGCGCCAGCAGCCCGGGACAGGGTGCGGAAAAACTGTTTTTT,CASSPGQGAEKLFF
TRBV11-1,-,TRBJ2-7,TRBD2,TGTGCCAGCAGCTTAGCTAGCGGGGGACCCCCTTCCGGCGAGCAGTACTTC,CASSLASGGPPSGEQYF
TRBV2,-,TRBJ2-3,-,TGTGCCAGCAGTGTCCTGGAGGCCAGCACAGATACGCAGTATTTT,CASSVLEASTDTQYF
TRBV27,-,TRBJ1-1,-,TGTGCCAGCAGTTTTAGCCAGAACACTGAAGCTTTCTTT,CASSFSQNTEAFF
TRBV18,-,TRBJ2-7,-,TGTGCCAGCTCACCAGACACCTACGAGCAGTACTTC,CASSPDTYEQYF
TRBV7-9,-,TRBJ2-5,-,TGTGCCAGCAGCTTAGGGCGGGGGCCAGGGAATTCACGGGAGACCCAGTACTTC,CASSLGRGPGNSRETQYF
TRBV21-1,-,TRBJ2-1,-,TGTGCCAGCAGCAAAGTCCCACTGCGTTCCTACAATGAGCAGTTCTTC,CASSKVPLRSYNEQFF
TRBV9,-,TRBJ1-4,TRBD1,TGTGCCAGCAGCACATCGACAGGGTTGGATGAAAAACTGTTTTTT,CASSTSTGLDEKLFF
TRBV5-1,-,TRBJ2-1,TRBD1,TGCGCCAGCAGCCTTAACTTGGGACAGGGTTACAATGAGCAGTTCTTC,CASSLNLGQGYNEQFF
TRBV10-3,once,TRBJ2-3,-,TGTGCCATCAGCGCTAGGTCTGGAGACACAGATACGCAGTATTTT,CAISARSGDTDTQYF
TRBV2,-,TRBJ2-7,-,TGTGCCAGCAACAGGGCCTACGAGCAGTACTTC,CASNRAYEQYF
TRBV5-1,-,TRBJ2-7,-,TGCGCCAGCAGCCCTAATGGACAGTCCTCCTACGAGCAGTACTTC,CASSPNGQSSYEQYF
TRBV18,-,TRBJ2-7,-,TGTGCCAGCTCACCAGAGGCAGGGAAGGAATACGAGCAGTACTTC,CASSPEAGKEYEQYF
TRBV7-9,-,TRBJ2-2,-,TGTGCCAGCAGCTACTCGGGATCCACCGGGGAGCTGTTTTTT,CASSYSGSTGELFF
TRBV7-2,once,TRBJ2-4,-,TGTGCCAGCAGCTTTGTAGCAGGAGGGGCCAAAAACATTCAGTACTTC,CASSFVAGGAKNIQYF
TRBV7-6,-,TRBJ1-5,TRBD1,TGTGCCAGCAGCTGGGGACAGGGGACGGGCCAGCCCCAGCATTTT,CASSWGQGTGQPQHF
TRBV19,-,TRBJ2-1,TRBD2,TGTGCCAGTAGTACCGCAGCTCCGGGACTAGCGGGAGGCGGCAATGAGCAGTTCTTC,CASSTAAPGLAGGGNEQFF
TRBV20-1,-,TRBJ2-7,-,TGCAGTGCGCGAACGTACGAGCAGTACTTC,CSARTYEQYF